This T cell receptor (beta chain) was captured by sequencing in a study of monozygotic twins with cystic fibrosis. Study-level information: Three micrograms of fragmented DNA underwent approximately 15 PCR cycles for library preparation. Study-wide results and caveats: Nucleotide-identical clonotype sharing was significantly higher within monozygotic CF twin pairs than between unrelated CF individuals. Median Simpson clonality of approximately 0.009 suggested naive T cells predominated. J usage was most co-twin-similar in 8 of 16 pairs, V in 13.

Clones were sequenced by immunoSEQ multiplex PCR, and TCRdb holds only the in-frame ones, with some missing. Of about 36,000 clones listed, under 90% are singletons. For this clone: The antigen is unknown.

With 2 bases clipped from V and 3 bases from J, the junction kept 7 bases outside the gene matches. The germline V gene has CDR1 GTSNPN and CDR2 SVGIG (reference sequence). The CDR3 is made up of 15 amino acids. Sequencing was carried out using blood. The sequence came from a girl aged 2-10 years with cystic fibrosis. The genes are TRBV30 and TRBJ2-7, with TRBD1 matching 10 bases. CDR3 sequence: CAWSRGGQGGYEQYF. CDR3 bases: TGTGCCTGGAGTAGGGGCGGACAGGGGGGCTACGAGCAGTACTTC.